This TCR beta chain was captured by sequencing in a study of blood T cell repertoires in COVID-19. Study context: COVID-19 samples collected from the United States, Italy and Spain covered acute and convalescent phases. Sources were T cells, B-cell-depleted T cells, or PBMCs; the material itself was cDNA or gDNA.

This clone appeared a few times. Germline CDR1 is SGHNT and CDR2 is YYREEE (reference sequence). The CDR3 length is 13 residues. V was pared by 0 bases and J by 4 bases, with 7 bases between. Authors' analysis steps: Using reference gene primer amplification, nucleated cell counts were estimated. Measured with immunoSEQ multiplex PCR; TCRdb has only the in-frame clones, and not every one. From that table come the V and J calls and clone size; the DNA was used to work out D and trimming. This table has 150,000 or so clones, 81% appearing once. This sequence was found in a human donor with acute or convalescent COVID-19. The donor label of this sample is uncertain. Specimen: peripheral blood. V and J are TRBV5-4 and TRBJ1-1; D not certain. Here the CDR3 reads CASSLDPGTEAFF. The CDR3, as DNA: TGTGCCAGCAGCTTGGACCCGGGCACTGAAGCTTTCTTT.